This TCR beta chain was captured by sequencing in a study of blood T cell repertoires in COVID-19. Study in general: Sites in the United States, Italy and Spain provided acute and convalescent COVID-19 samples. Nucleic acid was either cDNA or gDNA, and it came from T cells, B-cell-depleted T cells, or PBMCs.

The authors' processing: Reference gene primer amplification in the assay estimated nucleated cell counts. Sequenced by immunoSEQ multiplex PCR; TCRdb stores in-frame clones only, minus some. The V and J calls and clone size are taken from that table; D and trimming were inferred from the DNA. This table holds 150,000 or so clones, about 87% found once. The clonotype originates from a man older than 75 with acute or convalescent COVID-19. Sequenced input: peripheral blood.

The CDR3: CASSLVTGGLSYEQYF. CDR3 DNA sequence: TGTGCCAGCAGCTTGGTTACAGGGGGCCTCTCCTACGAGCAGTACTTC. The chain employs TRBV7-2 and TRBJ2-7, with 9 positions matching TRBD1. The length of the CDR3 is 16 residues. Germline trimming cut 3 bases from V and 0 bases from J; bases unmatched to any gene: 6. Germline V gene data show CDR1 as SGHTA and CDR2 as FQGNSA.